This T cell receptor (beta chain) stems from a study of neurological immune-mediated disorders. This clonotype was seen ten or more times. The cDNA was generated through 5'RACE incorporating 10-nucleotide random UMIs. One entry per CDR3 protein, called by TCRdb with MiXCR from the 5' RACE reads. Here the sample spans tens of thousands of distinct CDR3 sequences, less than 5.5% being singletons. The V segment lost 3 bases and the J segment 6 bases; nucleotides outside the gene matches: 6. Germline-derived CDR1 and CDR2 are SGHAT and FQNNGV. The CDR3 totals 16 residues. The receptor's source is a man between 18 and 35 years old with multiple sclerosis. The J gene is TRBJ1-4, the V gene TRBV11-2, with 11 bases lining up with TRBD1. The sequenced sample consisted of PBMCs. CDR3: CASSLAPGQGDEKLFF. The DNA for the CDR3 is TGTGCCAGCAGCTTGGCGCCGGGACAGGGGGATGAAAAACTGTTTTTT.